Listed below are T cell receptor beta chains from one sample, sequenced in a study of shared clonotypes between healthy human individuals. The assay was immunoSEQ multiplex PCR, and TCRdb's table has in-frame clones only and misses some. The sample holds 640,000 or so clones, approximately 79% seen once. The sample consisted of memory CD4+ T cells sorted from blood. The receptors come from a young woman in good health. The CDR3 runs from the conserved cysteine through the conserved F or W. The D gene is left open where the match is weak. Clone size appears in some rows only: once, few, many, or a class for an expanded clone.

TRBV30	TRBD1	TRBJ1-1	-	TGTGCCTGGAGTTATCACAGGGGCGGAACTGAAGCTTTCTTT	CAWSYHRGGTEAFF
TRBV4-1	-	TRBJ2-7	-	TGCGCCAGCAGCCAAGGGGAGTTGGACATCTACTCCTACGAGCAGTACTTC	CASSQGELDIYSYEQYF
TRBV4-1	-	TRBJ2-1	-	TGCGCCAGCAGCCCGGCCCACCGACAGGGAGGGTCACGAAATGAGCAGTTCTTC	CASSPAHRQGGSRNEQFF
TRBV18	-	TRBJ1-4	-	TGTGCCAGCTCACCAGATGCCCGGGCCGATGAAAAACTGTTTTTT	CASSPDARADEKLFF
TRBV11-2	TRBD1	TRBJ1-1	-	TGTGCCAGCAGCCCTAGGGACAGAACGAACACTGAAGCTTTCTTT	CASSPRDRTNTEAFF
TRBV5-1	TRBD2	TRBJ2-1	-	TGCGCCAGCAGCAATCTAGCGGGAAACTACAATGAGCAGTTCTTC	CASSNLAGNYNEQFF
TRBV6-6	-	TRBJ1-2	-	TGTGCCAGCACACCTCCGGGACCGCGGAGGACCTTC	CASTPPGPRRTF
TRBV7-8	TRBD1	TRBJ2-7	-	TGTGCCAGCAGCGCGTACACCGGGACAGCCTACGAGCAGTACTTC	CASSAYTGTAYEQYF
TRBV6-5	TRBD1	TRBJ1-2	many	TGTGCCAGCAGCAGGGACAGGGAATTTGGTGGCTACACCTTC	CASSRDREFGGYTF
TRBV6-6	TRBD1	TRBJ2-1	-	TGTGCCAGCAGGAGTGGGACAGGGGGCCGGAATGAGCAGTTCTTC	CASRSGTGGRNEQFF
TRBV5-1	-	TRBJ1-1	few	TGCGCCAGCTACGACAGACAGAACACTGAAGCTTTCTTT	CASYDRQNTEAFF
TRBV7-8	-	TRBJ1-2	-	TGTGCCAGCAGCTGGAGGACCGACGGTTTTTATGGCTACACCTTC	CASSWRTDGFYGYTF
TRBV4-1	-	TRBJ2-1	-	TGCGCCAGCAGTCAAAACCAGGGGGGGGAGTACAATGAGCAGTTCTTC	CASSQNQGGEYNEQFF
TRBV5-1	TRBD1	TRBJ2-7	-	TGCGCCAGCAGCCCGGGACAGCCGGGGTACGGCTACGAGCAGTACTTC	CASSPGQPGYGYEQYF
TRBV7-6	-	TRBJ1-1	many	TGTGCCAGCAGCTTATTTCGGCCGGAGAACACTGAAGCTTTCTTT	CASSLFRPENTEAFF
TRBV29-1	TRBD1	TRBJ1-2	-	TGCAGCGTTACCGGACAGGGCGGCTATGGCTACACCTTC	CSVTGQGGYGYTF
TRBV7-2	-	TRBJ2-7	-	TGTGCCAGCAGACGGGGGCCCTACGAGCAGTACTTC	CASRRGPYEQYF
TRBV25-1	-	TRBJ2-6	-	TGTGCCAGCAGTGAAAGGTCGGGGGCCGTCTCTGGGGCCAACGTCCTGACTTTC	CASSERSGAVSGANVLTF
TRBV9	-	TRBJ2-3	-	TGTGCCAGCAGCGCGTCTAGTTGGGCAGATACGCAGTATTTT	CASSASSWADTQYF
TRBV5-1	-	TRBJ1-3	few	TGCGCCAGCAGCTTGGAGAGTGGATATGGAAACACCATATATTTT	CASSLESGYGNTIYF
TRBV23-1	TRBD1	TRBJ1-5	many	TGCGCCAGCACGTTCACGACAGGGCGGAATCAGCCCCAGCATTTT	CASTFTTGRNQPQHF
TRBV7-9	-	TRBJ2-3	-	TGTGCCAGCAGCTTAGGTCAGGGGCAGGATACGCAGTATTTT	CASSLGQGQDTQYF
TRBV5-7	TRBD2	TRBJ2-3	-	TGTGCCAGCAGCTTAGGGACTAGCGGGAGGGCCAGTACGCAGTATTTT	CASSLGTSGRASTQYF
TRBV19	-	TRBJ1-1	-	TGTGCCAGTAGTATCAGGGGTCCGCGGGGGACTGAAGCTTTCTTT	CASSIRGPRGTEAFF
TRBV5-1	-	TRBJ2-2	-	TGCGCCAGCAGCTTGGTTCCGGGGATTGGAGCTGCCGGGGAGCTGTTTTTT	CASSLVPGIGAAGELFF
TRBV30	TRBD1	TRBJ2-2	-	TGTGCCTGGAGCCGGACAGGGTTCACCGGGGAGCTGTTTTTT	CAWSRTGFTGELFF
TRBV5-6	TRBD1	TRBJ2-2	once	TGTGCCAGCAGCTTGGGGACAGGGGGATATAGTTACACCGGGGAGCTGTTTTTT	CASSLGTGGYSYTGELFF
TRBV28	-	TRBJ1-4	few	TGTGCCAGCAGTACCTCAACTAATGAAAAACTGTTTTTT	CASSTSTNEKLFF
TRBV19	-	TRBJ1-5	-	TGTGCCAGTAACCCAAGGGTGAGGGGGTCGGAACAGCCCCAGCATTTT	CASNPRVRGSEQPQHF
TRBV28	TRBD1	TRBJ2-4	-	TGTGCCAGCAGTCCCCACAGGGGATCCCAAAACATTCAGTACTTC	CASSPHRGSQNIQYF
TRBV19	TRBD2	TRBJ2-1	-	TGTGCCAGTAGGGTCGAGGGACTAGCGTTCAATGAGCAGTTCTTC	CASRVEGLAFNEQFF
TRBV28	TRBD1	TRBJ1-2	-	TGTGCCTCCGAACCCCCTCGGGACAGGGGGGACTATGGCTACACCTTC	CASEPPRDRGDYGYTF
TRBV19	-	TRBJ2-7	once	TGTGCCAGTAGCCCCGAGACGGGGAAGGTCTCCTACGAGCAGTACTTC	CASSPETGKVSYEQYF
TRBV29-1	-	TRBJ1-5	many	TGCAGCGTTGCAACTGCCGGGGGCGGCCAGCCCCAGCATTTT	CSVATAGGGQPQHF
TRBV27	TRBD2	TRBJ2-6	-	TGTGCCTCAGGGCGGTTAGCGGGAGTAAGTGGGGCCAACGTCCTGACTTTC	CASGRLAGVSGANVLTF
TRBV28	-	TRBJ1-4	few	TGTGCCAGCAGTTTGTCCGGGATAAAGACAAAACTGTTTTTT	CASSLSGIKTKLFF
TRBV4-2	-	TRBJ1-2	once	TGTGCCAGCACACTGGGGGGAGCTAACTATGGCTACACCTTC	CASTLGGANYGYTF
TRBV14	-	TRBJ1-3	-	TGTGCCAGCAGCCATCGATCAGGAGGCTCTGGAAACACCATATATTTT	CASSHRSGGSGNTIYF
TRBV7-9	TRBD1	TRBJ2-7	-	TGTGCCAGCAGCTCCGGGACAGAAGGCTACGAGCAGTACTTC	CASSSGTEGYEQYF
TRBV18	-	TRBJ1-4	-	TGTGCCAGCTCACCCCGCGTCGAAGCAACTAATGAAAAACTGTTTTTT	CASSPRVEATNEKLFF
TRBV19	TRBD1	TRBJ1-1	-	TGTGCCAGTATCACAAAGGCAGGGGGCTTCCTCATGAACACTGAAGCTTTCTTT	CASITKAGGFLMNTEAFF
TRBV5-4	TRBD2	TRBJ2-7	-	TGTGCCAGCAGCTCCACAGCGGGAGGCCTCGGCCACGAGCAGTACTTC	CASSSTAGGLGHEQYF
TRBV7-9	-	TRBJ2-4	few	TGTGCCAGCAGCCAAAGGTTACTCGGGGCGAGTGAAAACATTCAGTACTTC	CASSQRLLGASENIQYF
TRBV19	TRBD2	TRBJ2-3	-	TGTGCCAGTAGTCTGCGCGGGAGGTCAGATACGCAGTATTTT	CASSLRGRSDTQYF
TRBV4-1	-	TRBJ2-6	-	TGCGCCAGCAGCCAACCCGGACAGCAACCATCTGGGGCCAACGTCCTGACTTTC	CASSQPGQQPSGANVLTF
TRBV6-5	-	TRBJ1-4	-	TGTGCCAGCAGTGCGAATTACGGTGAAAAACTGTTTTTT	CASSANYGEKLFF
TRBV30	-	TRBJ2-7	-	TGTGCCTGGACTAAAGCCGACTCTTTTCACGGGGAGCAGTACTTC	CAWTKADSFHGEQYF
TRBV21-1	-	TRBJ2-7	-	TGTGCCAGCAGCAAAGCGCTCACAGGGGGCCTATCCTACGAGCAGTACTTC	CASSKALTGGLSYEQYF
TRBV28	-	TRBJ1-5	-	TGTGCCAGCAGTTTTGGGACGGCGGGTCAACAGCCCCAGCATTTT	CASSFGTAGQQPQHF
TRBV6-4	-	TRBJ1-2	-	TGTGCCAGCGGCAGTCGAGCCGGCTACACCTTC	CASGSRAGYTF